This entry lists 19 T cell receptor beta chains sequenced from one sample in a study of control samples from healthy donors and cancer patients. Sequencing was performed with immunoSEQ multiplex PCR; in TCRdb, only in-frame clones are kept and a portion is missing. Of about 160,000 clones listed, about 94% are singletons. Sequencing was performed on blood. All receptors derive from a woman aged 40 to 55 in good health.

The chain carries TRBV5-5 and TRBJ2-3; 8 nucleotides align to TRBD1. This CDR3 is built from 14 residues. With 0 bases clipped from V and 8 bases from J, the junction kept 5 bases outside the gene matches. The germline CDR1 and CDR2 sequences are SGHKS and YYEKEE (reference sequence). This CDR3 is CASSLAQGASTQYF. In nucleotides, the CDR3 is TGTGCCAGCAGCTTGGCTCAGGGGGCGAGTACGCAGTATTTT.

The chain links TRBV18 to TRBJ1-2; perhaps TRBD1 as D (5 bases). The V end was cut by 3 bases, the J end by 6 bases, with 11 bases between. Germline loops: CDR1 KGHSH, CDR2 LQKENI. The CDR3 extends over 13 amino acids. Here the CDR3 reads CASSPPGSDGYTF. CDR3 bases: TGTGCCAGCTCACCCCCAGGGAGCGATGGCTACACCTTC.

The chain has TRBV5-4 and TRBJ2-2; 7 positions agree with TRBD1. This CDR3 has 15 residues. V lost 4 bases, J lost 4 bases, and 7 bases stayed unmatched. CDR1 is SGHNT, CDR2 YYREEE, per germline (reference sequence). For the CDR3, the DNA is TGTGCCAGCAGCCCAGACAGGGACGTCACCGGGGAGCTGTTTTTT. It is translated as CASSPDRDVTGELFF.

The gene calls are TRBV7-9 and TRBJ2-7; D could derive from TRBD1 or TRBD2 (5 bases each). This CDR3 has 13 amino acids. V lost 7 bases and J lost 2, with 12 bases in between. Germline CDR1 reads SEHNR; CDR2 reads FQNEAQ (reference sequence). The CDR3 spells CASKARGTYEQYF. The DNA for the CDR3 is TGTGCCAGCAAGGCCCGGGGCACCTACGAGCAGTACTTC.

This clone has a single count. The chain joins TRBV19 to TRBJ2-3, with unresolved D. The CDR3 contains 13 residues. V lost 1 base, J lost 4 bases, and 6 bases lay in between. The germline CDR1 and CDR2 sequences are LNHDA and SQIVND (reference sequence). CDR3 coding DNA: TGTGCCAGTAGTATAGGACCCGCAGATACGCAGTATTTT. This codes for CASSIGPADTQYF.

The V call is TRBV12-5, the J call TRBJ2-7, with TRBD2 matching over 7 bases. Germline V gene lookup returns CDR1 LGHNT and CDR2 FRNRAP. Germline trimming cut 6 bases from V and 6 bases from J; bases unmatched to any gene: 8. The CDR3 extends over 13 amino acids. The CDR3 coding sequence is TGTGCTAGTGGCCAAGGACTAGTTCGCGAGCAGTACTTC. Its protein product is CASGQGLVREQYF. Full variable domain (missing parts from reference TRBV12-5 and TRBJ2-7): DARVTQTPRHKVTEMGQEVTMRCQPILGHNTVFWYRQTMMQGLELLAYFRNRAPLDDSGMPKDRFSAEMPDATLATLKIQPSEPRDSAVYFCASGQGLVREQYFGPGTRLTVT.

V and J are TRBV30 and TRBJ2-1; D gene unclear. The V gene lost 8 bases and the J gene lost 2 bases, with 10 bases spanning the gap. The germline gives CDR1 GTSNPN, CDR2 SVGIG (reference sequence). The CDR3 extends over 12 amino acids. CDR3 nucleotides: TGTGCCCACTCCCAGGCCTACAATGAGCAGTTCTTC. It specifies CAHSQAYNEQFF.

The chain employs TRBV9 and TRBJ1-6; D is unclear. Germline loops: CDR1 SGDLS, CDR2 YYNGEE. V lost 4 bases and J 4 bases, leaving 21 bases between the germline ends. CDR3 length equals 18 residues. The CDR3 DNA sequence: TGTGCCAGCAGCTCAAGCGGGAGCACTTTATCTTATAATTCACCCCTCCACTTT. Encoded protein: CASSSSGSTLSYNSPLHF.

The chain uses TRBV7-2 and TRBJ2-3; TRBD2 is a possible D gene (5 bases). This CDR3 comprises 14 residues. Trimming removed 5 bases from V and 2 bases from J, with 11 bases in between. Germline V gives CDR1 SGHTA, CDR2 FQGNSA. This chain's CDR3 is CASSTDWATDTQYF. The CDR3 DNA follows: TGTGCCAGCAGCACGGACTGGGCCACAGATACGCAGTATTTT.

The V and J genes are TRBV4-3 and TRBJ2-5; 10 nucleotides match TRBD1. Germline trimming cut 3 bases from V and 4 bases from J; bases unmatched to any gene: 11. The CDR3 is 17 amino acids. The germline V gene encodes CDR1 LGHNA and CDR2 YSLEER. The CDR3 loop is CASSQRDRGMIGETQYF. The CDR3 bases are TGCGCCAGCAGCCAGCGGGACAGGGGAATGATAGGAGAGACCCAGTACTTC.

J is TRBJ2-2 and V is TRBV7-6; tentatively, D is TRBD1 (5 bases). The CDR3 is made up of 16 amino acids. The V and J ends lost 2 bases and 3 bases respectively, with 13 bases between them. Germline V gives CDR1 SGHVS, CDR2 FNYEAQ. CDR3 sequence: CASSLLFRVDTGELFF. The CDR3 DNA follows: TGTGCCAGCAGCTTATTGTTCAGGGTAGACACCGGGGAGCTGTTTTTT.

V is TRBV6-5 and J is TRBJ1-5, with a weak D call TRBD1 (5 bases). Trimming removed 6 bases from V and 4 bases from J, with 13 bases in between. The CDR3 totals 14 residues. Germline values: CDR1 MNHEY, CDR2 SVGAGI. The CDR3 region is CASSPAGGNQPQHF. The CDR3 DNA follows: TGTGCCAGCAGCCCGGCGGGGGGTAATCAGCCCCAGCATTTT.

The sample holds one count of this clone. The genes are TRBV7-2 and TRBJ1-3; perhaps TRBD1 as D (5 bases). V was clipped by 1 base and J by 0 bases, with 10 bases between them. This CDR3 region has 16 residues. Germline V gene lookup returns CDR1 SGHTA and CDR2 FQGNSA. This CDR3 is CASSLVWQGSGNTIYF. The CDR3 DNA follows: TGTGCCAGCAGCTTAGTATGGCAGGGCTCTGGAAACACCATATATTTT.

This rearrangement joins TRBV4-3 to TRBJ1-1, with no clear D. The CDR3 contains 13 residues. The germline V gene has CDR1 LGHNA and CDR2 YSLEER. Trimming pared 0 bases from V and 5 bases from J, leaving 7 bases between. The CDR3 region has the DNA TGCGCCAGCAGCCAAGATATAGGGACTGAAGCTTTCTTT. Translating it yields CASSQDIGTEAFF.

This chain links TRBV7-9 with TRBJ1-6; D gene unclear. V lost 5 bases to trimming and J lost 1 base, with 12 bases between them. CDR3 size: 16 residues. Per the germline V gene, CDR1 is SEHNR and CDR2 is FQNEAQ (reference sequence). CDR3 sequence (DNA): TGTGCCAGCAGCGCAAGAGAATCGTCCTATAATTCACCCCTCCACTTT. It encodes CASSARESSYNSPLHF.

The rearrangement links TRBV7-3 to TRBJ1-1, with D possibly matching TRBD1 (5 bases). The CDR3 extends over 17 amino acids. V gave up 1 base and J gave up 1 base, with 16 bases separating them. CDR1 SGHTA and CDR2 FQGTGA come from the germline V gene. CDR3 coding DNA: TGTGCCAGCAGCTTAAATGGGGGGTTAGGGAAGAACACTGAAGCTTTCTTT. Encoded protein: CASSLNGGLGKNTEAFF.

The chain carries TRBV4-3 and TRBJ1-1, with 7 bases matching TRBD1. The V gene's germline CDR1 is LGHNA and CDR2 YSLEER. V was pared by 3 bases and J by 6 bases, with 7 bases of the junction left unmatched. The CDR3 has 14 residues. The CDR3 sequence: CASSQERQGSEAFF. The CDR3 bases are TGCGCCAGCAGCCAGGAAAGACAGGGTTCTGAAGCTTTCTTT.

This chain connects TRBV6-5 to TRBJ1-2; TRBD1 might be the D (6 bases). This CDR3 is 13 amino acids long. Germline V gene sequence: CDR1 MNHEY, CDR2 SVGAGI. V lost 0 bases and J 8 bases, leaving 10 bases between the germline ends. CDR3 DNA: TGTGCCAGCAGTTACTCCCGAGGGGGAGGCTACACCTTC. Its translation: CASSYSRGGGYTF.

The J gene is TRBJ1-5, the V gene TRBV2, with D tentatively TRBD1 (6 bases). Trimming stripped 4 bases from V and 1 base from J, with 11 bases between. The CDR3 consists of 15 residues. CDR1 SNHLY and CDR2 FYNNEI come from the germline V gene. CDR3 DNA sequence: TGTGCCAGCAGTGTGTACAGGGAGAGCAATCAGCCCCAGCATTTT. It translates to CASSVYRESNQPQHF.